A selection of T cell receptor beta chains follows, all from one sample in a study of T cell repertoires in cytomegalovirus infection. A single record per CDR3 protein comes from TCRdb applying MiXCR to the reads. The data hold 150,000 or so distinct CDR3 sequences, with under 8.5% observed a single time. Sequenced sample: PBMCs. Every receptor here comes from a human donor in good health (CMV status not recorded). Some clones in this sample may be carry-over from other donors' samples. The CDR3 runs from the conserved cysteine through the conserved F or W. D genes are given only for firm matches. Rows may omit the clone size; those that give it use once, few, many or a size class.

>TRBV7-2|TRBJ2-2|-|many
CASSLGLGTGELFF
TGTGCCAGCAGCTTAGGACTCGGGACCGGGGAGCTGTTTTTT
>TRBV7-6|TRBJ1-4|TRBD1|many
CASSRKGTVNEKLFF
TGTGCCAGCAGCAGAAAAGGGACAGTTAATGAAAAACTGTTTTTT
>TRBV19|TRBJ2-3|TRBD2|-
CASSIGLATDTQYF
TGTGCCAGTAGTATCGGACTAGCGACAGATACGCAGTATTTT
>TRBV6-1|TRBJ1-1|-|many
CASRLDGNTEAFF
TGTGCCAGCAGACTGGACGGGAACACTGAAGCTTTCTTT
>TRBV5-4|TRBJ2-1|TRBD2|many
CASSRGAWASGTNYNEQFF
TGTGCCAGCAGCCGTGGCGCTTGGGCTAGCGGGACCAACTACAATGAGCAGTTCTTC
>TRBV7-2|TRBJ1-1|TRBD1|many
CASSLATGGWTEAFF
TGTGCCAGCAGCTTAGCGACAGGGGGCTGGACTGAAGCTTTCTTT
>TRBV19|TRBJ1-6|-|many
CASKGGNSPLHF
TGTGCCAGTAAGGGGGGTAATTCACCCCTCCACTTT
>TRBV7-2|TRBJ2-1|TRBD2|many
CASSFYLAGSNEQFF
TGTGCCAGCAGCTTTTACCTAGCGGGGAGCAATGAGCAGTTCTTC
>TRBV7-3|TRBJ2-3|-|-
CASSLKDAQYF
TGCGCCAGCAGCTTAAAGGATGCGCAGTATTTT
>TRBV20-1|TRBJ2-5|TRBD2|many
CSAQTSGGFQETQYF
TGCAGTGCACAAACTAGCGGGGGGTTTCAAGAGACCCAGTACTTC
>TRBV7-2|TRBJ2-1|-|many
CASSASRTQSYNEQFF
TGTGCCAGCAGCGCCAGTAGGACTCAGTCCTACAATGAGCAGTTCTTC
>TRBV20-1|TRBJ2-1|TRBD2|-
CSAPQRGGYNEQFF
TGCAGTGCCCCCCAGCGGGGGGGTTACAATGAGCAGTTCTTC
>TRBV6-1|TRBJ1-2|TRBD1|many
CATGRDSGGDGYTF
TGTGCCACCGGGCGGGACAGCGGGGGAGATGGCTACACCTTC
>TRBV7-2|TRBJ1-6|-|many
CASSLRFDGKPLHF
TGTGCCAGCAGCTTAAGGTTCGATGGGAAACCCCTCCACTTT
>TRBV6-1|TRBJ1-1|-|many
CASTEQGRTTEAFF
TGTGCCAGCACAGAACAGGGTAGAACCACTGAAGCTTTCTTT
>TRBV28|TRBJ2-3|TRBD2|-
CASSLWRMRGTDTQYF
TGTGCCAGCAGTTTATGGAGGATGCGGGGGACAGATACGCAGTATTTT
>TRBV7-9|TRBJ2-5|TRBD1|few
CASSIGQGGETQYF
TGTGCCAGCAGCATCGGACAGGGGGGGGAGACCCAGTACTTC
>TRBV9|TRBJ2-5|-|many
CASSVGSLKETQYF
TGTGCCAGCAGCGTAGGGTCCCTCAAAGAGACCCAGTACTTC
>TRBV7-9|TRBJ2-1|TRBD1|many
CASSGWDREGDEQFF
TGTGCCAGCAGCGGATGGGACAGGGAGGGCGATGAGCAGTTCTTC
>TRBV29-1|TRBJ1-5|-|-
CSVGERDQPQHF
TGCAGCGTGGGGGAGAGGGATCAGCCCCAGCATTTT
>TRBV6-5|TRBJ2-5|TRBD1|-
CASSRGGWTQETQYF
TGTGCCAGCAGCCGAGGGGGCTGGACCCAAGAGACCCAGTACTTC
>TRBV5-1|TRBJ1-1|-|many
CASREQSMNTEAFF
TGCGCCAGCAGGGAGCAGAGCATGAACACTGAAGCTTTCTTT
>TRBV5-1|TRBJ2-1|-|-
CASIIRPGLYNEQFF
TGCGCCAGCATCATCCGACCGGGGCTCTACAATGAGCAGTTCTTC
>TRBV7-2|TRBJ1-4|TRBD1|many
CASSEDRFNEKLFF
TGTGCCAGCAGCGAGGACAGGTTTAACGAAAAACTGTTTTTT
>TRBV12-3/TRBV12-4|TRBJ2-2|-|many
CASNGRPGGAGELFF
TGTGCCAGCAATGGACGACCAGGGGGGGCCGGGGAGCTGTTTTTT
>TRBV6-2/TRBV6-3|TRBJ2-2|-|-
CASSYVGTANTGELFF
TGTGCCAGCAGTTACGTTGGGACCGCGAACACCGGGGAGCTGTTTTTT
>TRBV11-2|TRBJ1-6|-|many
CASSLFTLDVTFPPLHF
TGTGCCAGCAGCTTATTTACGTTGGACGTTACCTTTCCACCCCTCCACTTT
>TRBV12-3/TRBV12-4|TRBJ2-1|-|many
CASSLPTRGSNEQFF
TGTGCCAGCAGTTTACCCACCAGGGGTTCCAATGAGCAGTTCTTC
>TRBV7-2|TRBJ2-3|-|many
CASSPPGTDTQYF
TGTGCCAGCAGCCCCCCGGGCACAGATACGCAGTATTTT
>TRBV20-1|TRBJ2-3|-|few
CSAETTDTQYF
TGCAGTGCAGAGACCACAGATACGCAGTATTTT
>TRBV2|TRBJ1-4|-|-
CASSGIPNEKLFF
TGTGCCAGCAGCGGGATCCCCAATGAAAAACTGTTTTTT
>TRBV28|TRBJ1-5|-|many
CASTPPLGNQPQHF
TGTGCCAGCACGCCGCCGTTAGGGAATCAGCCCCAGCATTTT
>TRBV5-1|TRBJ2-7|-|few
CASSLGEYEQYF
TGCGCCAGCAGCTTGGGAGAGTACGAGCAGTACTTC
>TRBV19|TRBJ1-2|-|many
CASSRDNYGYTF
TGTGCCAGTAGTCGGGACAACTATGGCTACACCTTC
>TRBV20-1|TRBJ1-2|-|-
CSAPTYSGGNYGYTF
TGCAGTGCCCCCACATATTCGGGGGGGAACTATGGCTACACCTTC
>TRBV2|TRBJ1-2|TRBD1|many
CASSDTGGGYGYTF
TGTGCCAGCAGCGATACAGGGGGGGGATATGGCTACACCTTC
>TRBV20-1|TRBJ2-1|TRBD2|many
CSAGKAGGSNEQFF
TGCAGTGCTGGGAAAGCGGGGGGATCCAATGAGCAGTTCTTC
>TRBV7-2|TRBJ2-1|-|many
CASSYAASLLFF
TGTGCCAGCAGTTACGCTGCGTCTCTTCTGTTCTTC
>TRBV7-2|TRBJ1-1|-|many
CASSLDQGRDTEAFF
TGTGCCAGCAGCTTAGACCAGGGGCGGGACACTGAAGCTTTCTTT
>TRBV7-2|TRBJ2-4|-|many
CASSPRIAKNIQYF
TGTGCCAGCAGCCCTCGAATTGCCAAAAACATTCAGTACTTC
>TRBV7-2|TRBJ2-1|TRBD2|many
CASSLATSVLGEQFF
TGTGCCAGCAGCTTGGCGACTAGCGTGCTCGGTGAGCAGTTCTTC
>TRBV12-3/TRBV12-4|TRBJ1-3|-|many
CASSLALGQNSGNTIYF
TGTGCCAGCAGTTTAGCGCTAGGACAGAACTCTGGAAACACCATATATTTT
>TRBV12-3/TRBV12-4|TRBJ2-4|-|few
CASRLAKNIQYF
TGTGCCAGCAGGCTAGCCAAAAACATTCAGTACTTC
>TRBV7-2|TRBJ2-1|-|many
CASSSQPRGYNEQFF
TGTGCCAGCAGCTCCCAGCCGAGGGGGTACAATGAGCAGTTCTTC
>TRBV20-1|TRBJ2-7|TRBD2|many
CSAELGGVYEQYF
TGCAGTGCCGAATTGGGAGGGGTCTACGAGCAGTACTTC
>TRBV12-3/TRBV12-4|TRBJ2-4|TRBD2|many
CASSIATSGEAKNIQYF
TGTGCCAGCAGCATCGCGACTAGCGGGGAAGCCAAAAACATTCAGTACTTC
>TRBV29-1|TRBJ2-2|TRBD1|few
CSVPGQSNTGELFF
TGCAGCGTCCCGGGACAGTCGAACACCGGGGAGCTGTTTTTT
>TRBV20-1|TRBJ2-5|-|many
CSARVGLAFKETQYF
TGCAGTGCTAGAGTAGGGCTAGCCTTTAAAGAGACCCAGTACTTC
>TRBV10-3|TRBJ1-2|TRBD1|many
CAIQQGANPSGYTF
TGTGCCATCCAACAGGGGGCAAACCCCAGTGGCTACACCTTC
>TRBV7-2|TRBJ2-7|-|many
CASSSGGLTSYEQYF
TGTGCCAGCAGCTCCGGCGGGCTAACCTCCTACGAGCAGTACTTC
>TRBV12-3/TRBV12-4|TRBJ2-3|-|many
CASSWAVGGADTQYF
TGTGCCAGCAGTTGGGCCGTCGGGGGCGCAGATACGCAGTATTTT
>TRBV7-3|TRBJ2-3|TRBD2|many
CASSFSGLAMVVPDTQYF
TGTGCCAGCAGCTTCTCCGGACTAGCGATGGTAGTCCCAGATACGCAGTATTTT
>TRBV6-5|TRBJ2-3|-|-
CASSLNGDRTDTQYF
TGTGCCAGCAGTTTGAACGGGGACCGCACAGATACGCAGTATTTT